These 14 T cell receptor beta chains were sequenced from one sample in a study of T cells in localized non-small cell lung cancer. This table comes from immunoSEQ multiplex PCR, and its TCRdb copy is limited to in-frame clones, with some not included. The top ten hold 22% of the sample, which has tens of thousands of clones, approximately 88% seen once. The specimen was peripheral blood, collected before any cancer treatment. These receptors were collected from a man aged 40 to 75 with stage I squamous cell lung carcinoma.

The chain has TRBV29-1 and TRBJ2-2; D not resolved. Trimming cost V 7 bases and J 6 bases, with 6 bases left between them. Germline CDR1 is SQVTM and CDR2 is ANQGSEA. This CDR3 has 10 amino acids. The CDR3 spells CSGQAGELFF. The CDR3 DNA reads as TGCAGCGGGCAGGCCGGGGAGCTGTTTTTT.

The chain has TRBV7-9 and TRBJ2-3; D perhaps matches TRBD2 (6 bases). Trimming pared 1 base from V and 4 bases from J, leaving 12 bases between. The CDR3 sequence is 15 residues long. Germline CDR1 SEHNR, CDR2 FQNEAQ (reference sequence). CDR3 protein: CASSLEGGSADTQYF. CDR3 sequence (DNA): TGTGCCAGCAGCTTAGAGGGAGGTAGCGCAGATACGCAGTATTTT.

This clone was seen just once. This sequence joins TRBV7-2 and TRBJ2-5, with no clear D. This CDR3 is 14 amino acids long. V gave up 5 bases and J gave up 9 bases, with 19 bases separating them. The germline gives CDR1 SGHTA, CDR2 FQGNSA. The CDR3 DNA is TGTGCCAGCAGCCCTAGGGCCACCCCGGTGGCCCAGTACTTC. This translates into CASSPRATPVAQYF.

The V gene is TRBV15, the J gene TRBJ1-5; weak D call: TRBD1 (6 bases). The germline gives CDR1 LNHNV, CDR2 YYDKDF (reference sequence). With 0 bases removed from V and 4 bases from J, the gap between germline ends came to 16 bases. CDR3 length: 17 amino acids. The CDR3 DNA sequence: TGTGCCACCAGCAGAGAGAGAGACCCCAGGGGAAATCAGCCCCAGCATTTT. It translates to CATSRERDPRGNQPQHF.

The genes are TRBV5-5 and TRBJ2-1, with unresolved D. There are 13 residues in the CDR3. Trimming took 3 bases from V and 4 from J, leaving 8 bases between them. Germline values: CDR1 SGHKS, CDR2 YYEKEE (reference sequence). This CDR3 reads CASSSDGYNEQFF. The CDR3 DNA reads TGTGCCAGCAGCTCGGACGGTTACAATGAGCAGTTCTTC.

V gene TRBV27 combines with J gene TRBJ2-1; D might be TRBD1 (5 bases). Germline CDR1 reads MNHEY; CDR2 reads SMNVEV (reference sequence). The CDR3 is made up of 16 amino acids. The V end lost 4 bases, the J end lost 4 bases, and 17 bases lay between the germline ends. The CDR3 DNA reads TGTGCCAGCAGTTCTAGGACACCAGATCCGTACAATGAGCAGTTCTTC. Encoded protein: CASSSRTPDPYNEQFF.

The chain uses TRBV10-3 and TRBJ1-1, with D perhaps TRBD1 (5 bases). CDR1 ENHRY and CDR2 SYGVKD come from the germline V gene. V was clipped by 4 bases and J by 2 bases, with 11 bases between them. The CDR3 is 14 residues long. CDR3 sequence reads: CAISVTGANTEAFF. The CDR3, as DNA: TGTGCCATCAGTGTAACCGGGGCCAACACTGAAGCTTTCTTT.

The chain joins TRBV5-1 to TRBJ1-2, with 7 bases aligning to TRBD1. The junction had 14 bases not matched to a gene; V was cut back by 3 bases and J by 6 bases. Germline V lookup: CDR1 SGHRS, CDR2 YFSETQ. The CDR3 consists of 16 residues. CDR3 sequence (DNA): TGCGCCAGCAGCTACCTCCCTTGGGAGGGGGCCCATGGCTACACCTTC. The encoded protein is CASSYLPWEGAHGYTF.

J is TRBJ1-5 and V is TRBV19; 8 nucleotides line up with TRBD1. J lost 5 bases, V lost 5 bases, and 11 bases had no gene match. Germline CDR1 reads LNHDA; CDR2 reads SQIVND (reference sequence). The CDR3 extends over 16 amino acids. The CDR3 bases are TGTGCCAGTAGTTATCAGGGGACAGGAGGGCATCAGCCCCAGCATTTT. Translated, it gives CASSYQGTGGHQPQHF.

The chain has TRBV6-1 and TRBJ2-7; TRBD1 agrees at 7 bases. V lost 6 bases, J lost 2 bases, and 1 base stayed unmatched. This CDR3 spans 12 amino acids. CDR1 and CDR2 (germline): MNHNS, SASEGT. The CDR3 loop reads CASRTGTYEQYF. The CDR3, as DNA: TGTGCCAGCAGGACAGGGACCTACGAGCAGTACTTC.

This chain joins TRBV18 and TRBJ2-3; 7 bases map to TRBD2. Germline-derived CDR1 and CDR2 are KGHSH and LQKENI. This CDR3 is 16 amino acids long. The V and J ends lost 5 bases and 8 bases, in that order; junction bases with no gene match: 16. As DNA, the CDR3 is TGTGCCAGCTCAGCCTTCGTCCAAGCGGGCGGGGGTACGCAGTATTTT. The encoded protein is CASSAFVQAGGGTQYF.

The chain joins TRBV14 to TRBJ2-7; TRBD1 is a possible D gene (6 bases). V gave up 7 bases and J gave up 5 bases, with 18 bases separating them. Germline assignment: CDR1 SGHDN and CDR2 FVKESK. This CDR3 has 14 residues. The CDR3 loop is CASNAGAVRHEQYF. CDR3 nucleotide sequence: TGTGCCAGCAACGCAGGGGCCGTCCGACACGAGCAGTACTTC.

V usage is TRBV29-1 and J usage is TRBJ1-2; D is unclear. Germline V gene data show CDR1 as SQVTM and CDR2 as ANQGSEA. V lost 4 bases and J lost 4, with 10 bases in between. The CDR3 covers 12 residues. The CDR3: CSVGERSYGYTF. The CDR3 DNA reads as TGCAGCGTTGGGGAAAGGAGCTATGGCTACACCTTC.

The rearrangement uses TRBV12-5 and TRBJ1-5, with D perhaps TRBD1 (5 bases). Trimming took off 8 bases at V and 6 bases at J, with 14 bases between the two ends. CDR1 is LGHNT, CDR2 FRNRAP, per germline. There are 13 residues in the CDR3. In DNA form, the CDR3 reads TGTGCTAGTTGGTTTGGGGGGAGTCAGCCCCAGCATTTT. Residues: CASWFGGSQPQHF.